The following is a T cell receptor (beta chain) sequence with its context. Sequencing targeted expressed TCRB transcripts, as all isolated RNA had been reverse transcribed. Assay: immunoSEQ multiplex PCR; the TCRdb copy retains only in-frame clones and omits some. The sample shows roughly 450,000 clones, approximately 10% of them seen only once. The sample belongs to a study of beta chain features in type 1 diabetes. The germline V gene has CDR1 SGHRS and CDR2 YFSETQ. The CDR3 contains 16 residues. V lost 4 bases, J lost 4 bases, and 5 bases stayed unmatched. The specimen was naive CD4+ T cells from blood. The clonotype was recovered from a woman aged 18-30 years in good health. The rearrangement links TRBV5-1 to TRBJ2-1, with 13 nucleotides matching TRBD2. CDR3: CASSTGTSGNYNEQFF. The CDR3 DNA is TGCGCCAGCAGCACCGGGACTAGCGGGAATTACAATGAGCAGTTCTTC.